Below are 10 T cell receptor beta chains sequenced from a single sample in a study of T-cell memory formation after mild COVID-19. TCRdb fed the 5' RACE reads into MiXCR, producing one record per CDR3 protein. Among approximately 500,000 distinct CDR3 sequences listed, roughly 23% were seen once. The sample consisted of PBMCs or a T cell subset sorted from them (not recorded which). Source of these receptors: an adult woman who had mild COVID-19 (a few samples of this study predate the infection). Cell type and time point are not known.

This clonotype showed up many times. V usage is TRBV4-3 and J usage is TRBJ1-1; D unclear. V lost 0 bases and J lost 1, with 3 bases in between. The CDR3 loop spans 13 amino acids. Germline CDR1 and CDR2: LGHNA and YSLEER. The CDR3 loop reads CASSQDRNTEAFF. In DNA, the CDR3 is TGCGCCAGCAGCCAAGATAGGAACACTGAAGCTTTCTTT.

The V gene is TRBV5-4, the J gene TRBJ1-6, with TRBD1 matching over 11 bases. The CDR3 contains 15 residues. The V and J ends lost 4 bases and 7 bases, in that order; junction bases with no gene match: 4. The germline V gene encodes CDR1 SGHNT and CDR2 YYREEE (reference sequence). DNA of the CDR3: TGTGCCAGCAGCCGGGGACAGGGGGGGAATTCACCCCTCCACTTT. It is translated as CASSRGQGGNSPLHF.

The chain links TRBV2 to TRBJ2-5, with 7 nucleotides matching TRBD1. V lost 4 bases to trimming and J lost 4 bases; unmatched junction nucleotides: 12. The CDR3 consists of 16 residues. Germline lookup yields CDR1 SNHLY and CDR2 FYNNEI. CDR3 coding DNA: TGTGCCAGCAGTGTAGGGGGCAGGGGGACCGCAGAGACCCAGTACTTC. Its translation: CASSVGGRGTAETQYF.

The rearrangement links TRBV3-1 to TRBJ2-7; D is unclear. V dropped 4 bases and J dropped 3 bases, with 13 bases sitting between them. This CDR3 spans 14 amino acids. Germline values: CDR1 LGHDT, CDR2 YNNKEL (reference sequence). CDR3 nucleotide sequence: TGTGCCAGCAGCCCTTGGTCAGGCGGCTACGAGCAGTACTTC. Protein: CASSPWSGGYEQYF.

The CDR3 sequence is CASSPTNFPSSYNEQFF. CDR3 DNA: TGTGCCAGCAGCCCGACTAACTTCCCGAGCTCCTACAATGAGCAGTTCTTC. V is TRBV7-2 and J is TRBJ2-1; perhaps TRBD2 as D (5 bases). V was trimmed by 5 bases and J by 0 bases, leaving 17 bases between them. The CDR3 totals 17 residues. Looked up from germline, CDR1 is SGHTA and CDR2 is FQGNSA.

The chain combines TRBV5-1 with TRBJ1-1; D is possibly TRBD1 (6 bases). CDR1 is SGHRS, CDR2 YFSETQ, per germline. Trimming cost V 5 bases and J 1 base, with 12 bases left between them. The CDR3 totals 14 residues. The CDR3 region has the DNA TGCGCCAGCAGTTCCCAGGGGAGGAACACTGAAGCTTTCTTT. It is translated as CASSSQGRNTEAFF.

The genes are TRBV7-8 and TRBJ2-3; unclear D gene. Trimming pared 2 bases from V and 0 bases from J, leaving 15 bases between. The CDR3 loop spans 17 amino acids. Looked up from germline, CDR1 is SGHVS and CDR2 is FQNEAQ. CDR3 sequence: CASSLIYGGTSTDTQYF. The CDR3 DNA reads as TGTGCCAGCAGCTTAATCTACGGCGGCACTAGCACAGATACGCAGTATTTT.

The chain recombines TRBV10-3 with TRBJ2-3; 10 bases map to TRBD2. With 6 bases clipped from V and 1 base from J, the junction kept 4 bases outside the gene matches. The CDR3 consists of 15 residues. Germline-derived CDR1 and CDR2 are ENHRY and SYGVKD. CDR3 region: CAIRSLAGGTDTQYF. The DNA for the CDR3 is TGTGCCATCAGATCTCTAGCGGGGGGCACAGATACGCAGTATTTT.

This clonotype was counted only a few times. The V and J genes are TRBV24-1 and TRBJ2-1, with TRBD2 matching 8 bases. From germline, CDR1 is KGHDR and CDR2 SFDVKD. With 3 bases clipped from V and 8 bases from J, the junction kept 8 bases outside the gene matches. This CDR3 is built from 15 residues. The CDR3 region has the DNA TGTGCCACCAGTGATCCCCCGGGAGGGGCCGATGAGCAGTTCTTC. It translates to CATSDPPGGADEQFF.

The chain carries TRBV5-6 and TRBJ2-3; TRBD1 matches 10 bases. The germline gives CDR1 SGHDT, CDR2 YYEEEE. After removal of 4 bases from V and 2 bases from J, the junction contained 7 bases not matched to a gene. This CDR3 contains 16 residues. This CDR3 reads CASSRPGTGDTDTQYF. CDR3 nucleotides: TGTGCCAGCAGCCGGCCCGGGACAGGGGACACAGATACGCAGTATTTT.